The clone carrying this TCR beta chain was counted at least ten times. This entry is derived from a study of blood T cell repertoires in COVID-19. At the level of the study: The United States, Italy and Spain supplied acute and convalescent COVID-19 samples. Nucleic acid was either cDNA or gDNA, and it came from T cells, B-cell-depleted T cells, or PBMCs.

In the source study's methods: The assay estimated nucleated cells by amplifying reference gene primers. TCRdb's copy holds only in-frame clones and misses some; the assay was immunoSEQ multiplex PCR. The V and J calls and clone size were taken over from that table, and D and trimming were inferred from the DNA. The sample carries roughly 140,000 clones, around 74% recorded once. This clonotype was sampled from a woman over 75 with acute or convalescent COVID-19. The sequenced material came from peripheral blood.

The CDR3 DNA sequence: TGTGCCAGCAGCCCGACAACGATGAACACTGAAGCTTTCTTT. Residues: CASSPTTMNTEAFF. The J gene is TRBJ1-1, the V gene TRBV7-8; D gene unclear. The CDR3 sequence is 14 residues long. Germline CDR1 reads SGHVS; CDR2 reads FQNEAQ. Trimming cost V 5 bases and J 0 bases, with 10 bases left between them.